One T cell receptor beta chain is described in this entry. A read error may account for a junction end that differs from germline. According to the study, genomic DNA was the template for TCR beta VDJ and CDR3 profiling. TCRdb used MiXCR to reprocess the reads, holding one entry per CDR3 protein. The table has about 200,000 distinct CDR3 sequences, roughly 53% seen once. The data stem from a study of CD8+CD57+ T cells in acquired aplastic anemia. Across the whole study: Isolated CD4+ and CD8+ cells, once sorted, yielded DNA averaging roughly 3 ug.

This CDR3 comprises 14 residues. Germline V gene lookup returns CDR1 SGHTA and CDR2 FQGNSA. By flow cytometry, patients selected for sequencing had shown an expansion of CD8+CD57+ cells. As a group, the patients uniformly had severe acquired aplastic anemia. Sequencing was carried out using sorted CD4+, CD8+, or CD8+CD57+ T cells (not recorded which) from PBMCs. This TCR came from a human donor with aplastic anemia. V usage is TRBV7-2 and J usage is TRBJ2-1; 12 bases match TRBD2. The CDR3 loop reads CASSLEASGGALVF. The CDR3 coding sequence is TGTGCCAGCAGCTTAGAGGCTAGCGGGGGGGCCCTGGTCTTC. Filled out from reference TRBV7-2 and TRBJ2-1, the complete variable domain reads GAGVSQSPSNKVTEKGKDVELRCDPISGHTALYWYRQSLGQGLEFLIYFQGNSAPDKSGLPSDRFSAERTGGSVSTLTIQRTQQEDSAVYLCASSLEASGGALVFGPGTRLTVL.